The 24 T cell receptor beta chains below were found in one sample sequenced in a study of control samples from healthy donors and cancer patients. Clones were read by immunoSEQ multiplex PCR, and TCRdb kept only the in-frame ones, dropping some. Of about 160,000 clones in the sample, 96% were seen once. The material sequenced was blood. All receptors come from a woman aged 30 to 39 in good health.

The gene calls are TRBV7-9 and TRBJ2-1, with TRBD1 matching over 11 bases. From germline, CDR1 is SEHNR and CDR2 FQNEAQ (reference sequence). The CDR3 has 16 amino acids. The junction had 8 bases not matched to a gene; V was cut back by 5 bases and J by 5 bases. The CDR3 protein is CASSTRTGGPHNEQFF. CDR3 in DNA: TGTGCCAGCAGCACTCGGACAGGGGGCCCCCACAATGAGCAGTTCTTC.

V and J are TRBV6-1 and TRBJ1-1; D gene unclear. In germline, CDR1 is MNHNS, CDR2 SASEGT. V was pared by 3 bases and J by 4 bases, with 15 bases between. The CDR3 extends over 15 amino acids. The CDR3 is CASSEKVSRGTEAFF. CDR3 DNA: TGTGCCAGCAGTGAGAAGGTCAGCCGGGGCACTGAAGCTTTCTTT.

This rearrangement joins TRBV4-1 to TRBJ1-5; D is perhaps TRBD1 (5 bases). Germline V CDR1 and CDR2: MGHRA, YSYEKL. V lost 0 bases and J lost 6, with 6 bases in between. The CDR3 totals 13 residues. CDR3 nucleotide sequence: TGCGCCAGCAGCCAAGACAGGGTTCAGCCCCAGCATTTT. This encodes CASSQDRVQPQHF.

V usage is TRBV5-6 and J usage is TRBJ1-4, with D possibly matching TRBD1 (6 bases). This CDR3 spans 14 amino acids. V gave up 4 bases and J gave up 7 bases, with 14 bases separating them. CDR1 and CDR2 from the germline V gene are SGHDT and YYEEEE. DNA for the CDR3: TGTGCCAGCAGCGGTGGTCAGGGGACTGAAAAACTGTTTTTT. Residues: CASSGGQGTEKLFF. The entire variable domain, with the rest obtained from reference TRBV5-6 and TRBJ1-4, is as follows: DAGVTQSPTHLIKTRGQQVTLRCSPKSGHDTVSWYQQALGQGPQFIFQYYEEEERQRGNFPDRFSGHQFPNYSSELNVNALLLGDSALYLCASSGGQGTEKLFFGSGTQLSVL.

For the CDR3, the DNA is TGTGCCATCAGCTCCGCGACCTCAGGGTATCCCGGGGAGCTGTTTTTT. Encoded protein: CAISSATSGYPGELFF. The J gene is TRBJ2-2, the V gene TRBV19, with a tentative D call TRBD1 (5 bases). In germline, CDR1 is LNHDA, CDR2 SQIVND (reference sequence). This CDR3 contains 16 residues. Trimming took 10 bases from V and 6 from J, leaving 24 bases between them.

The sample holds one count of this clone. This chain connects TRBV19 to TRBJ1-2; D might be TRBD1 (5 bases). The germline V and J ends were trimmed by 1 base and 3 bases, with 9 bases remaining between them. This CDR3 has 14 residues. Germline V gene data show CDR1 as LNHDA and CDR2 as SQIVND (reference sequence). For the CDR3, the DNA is TGTGCCAGTAGTATAGGACAGAGACACTATGGCTACACCTTC. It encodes CASSIGQRHYGYTF. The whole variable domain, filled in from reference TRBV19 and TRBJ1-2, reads DGGITQSPKYLFRKEGQNVTLSCEQNLNHDAMYWYRQDPGQGLRLIYYSQIVNDFQKGDIAEGYSVSREKKESFPLTVTSAQKNPTAFYLCASSIGQRHYGYTFGSGTRLTVV.

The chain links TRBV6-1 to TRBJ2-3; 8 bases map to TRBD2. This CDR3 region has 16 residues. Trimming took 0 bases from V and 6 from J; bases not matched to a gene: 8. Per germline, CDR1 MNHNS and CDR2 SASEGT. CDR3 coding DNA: TGTGCCAGCAGTGAAGCATCGGGGGGGGGCGCGGATACGCAGTATTTT. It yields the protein CASSEASGGGADTQYF.

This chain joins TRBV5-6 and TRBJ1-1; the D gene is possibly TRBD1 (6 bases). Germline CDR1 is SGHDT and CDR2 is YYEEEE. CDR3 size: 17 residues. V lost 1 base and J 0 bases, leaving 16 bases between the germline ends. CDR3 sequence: CASSLSPGAHLNTEAFF. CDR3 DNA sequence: TGTGCCAGCAGCTTGTCTCCGGGGGCCCACTTGAACACTGAAGCTTTCTTT.

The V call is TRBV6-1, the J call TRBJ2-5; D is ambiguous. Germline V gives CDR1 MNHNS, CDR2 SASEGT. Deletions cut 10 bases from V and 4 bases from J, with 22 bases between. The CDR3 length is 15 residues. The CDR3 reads CATTTWGSARETQYF. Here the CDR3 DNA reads TGTGCCACCACGACGTGGGGAAGCGCACGAGAGACCCAGTACTTC.

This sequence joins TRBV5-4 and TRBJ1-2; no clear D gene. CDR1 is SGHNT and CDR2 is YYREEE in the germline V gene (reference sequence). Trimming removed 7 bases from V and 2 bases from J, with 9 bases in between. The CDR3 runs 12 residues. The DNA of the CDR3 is TGTGCCAGCGAAACTGAGAACTATGGCTACACCTTC. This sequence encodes CASETENYGYTF.

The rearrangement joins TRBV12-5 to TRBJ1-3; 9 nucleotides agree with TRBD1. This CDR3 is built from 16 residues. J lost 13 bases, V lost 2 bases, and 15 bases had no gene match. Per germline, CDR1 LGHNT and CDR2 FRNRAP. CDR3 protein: CASGLTIRDREVKIYF. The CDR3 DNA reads TGTGCTAGTGGTTTGACAATACGGGACAGGGAAGTTAAGATATATTTT.

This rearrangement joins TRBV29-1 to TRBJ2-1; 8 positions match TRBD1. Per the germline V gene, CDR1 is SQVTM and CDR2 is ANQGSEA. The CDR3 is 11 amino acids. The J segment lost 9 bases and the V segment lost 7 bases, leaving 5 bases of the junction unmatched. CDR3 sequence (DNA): TGCAGCGGACTCAGGGGGCTTGAGCAGTTCTTC. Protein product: CSGLRGLEQFF.

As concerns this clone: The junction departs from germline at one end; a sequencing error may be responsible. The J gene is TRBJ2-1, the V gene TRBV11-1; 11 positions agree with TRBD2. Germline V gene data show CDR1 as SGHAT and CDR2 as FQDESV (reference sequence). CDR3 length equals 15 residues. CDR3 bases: TGTGCCAGCAGAGTCCTAGCGGGAGGTCACAATGCGCAGTTCTTC. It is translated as CASRVLAGGHNAQFF.

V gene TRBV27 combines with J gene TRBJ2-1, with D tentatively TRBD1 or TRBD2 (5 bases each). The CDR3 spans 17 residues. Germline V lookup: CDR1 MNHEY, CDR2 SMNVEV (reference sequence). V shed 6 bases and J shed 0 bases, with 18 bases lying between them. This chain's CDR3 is CASRTGVHRSSYNEQFF. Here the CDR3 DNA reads TGTGCCAGCAGGACCGGGGTACACAGGAGCTCCTACAATGAGCAGTTCTTC.

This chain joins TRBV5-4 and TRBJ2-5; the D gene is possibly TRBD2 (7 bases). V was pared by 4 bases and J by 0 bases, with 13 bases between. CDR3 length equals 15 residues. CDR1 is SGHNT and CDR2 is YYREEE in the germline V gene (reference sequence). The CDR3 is CASSVGGANQETQYF. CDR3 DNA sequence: TGTGCCAGCAGCGTGGGGGGGGCCAACCAAGAGACCCAGTACTTC. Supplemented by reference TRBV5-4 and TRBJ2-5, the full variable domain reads ETGVTQSPTHLIKTRGQQVTLRCSSQSGHNTVSWYQQALGQGPQFIFQYYREEENGRGNFPPRFSGLQFPNYSSELNVNALELDDSALYLCASSVGGANQETQYFGPGTRLLVL.

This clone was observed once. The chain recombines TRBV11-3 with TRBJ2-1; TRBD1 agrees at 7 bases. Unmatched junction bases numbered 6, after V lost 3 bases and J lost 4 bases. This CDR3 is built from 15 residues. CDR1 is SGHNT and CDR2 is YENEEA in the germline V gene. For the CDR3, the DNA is TGTGCCAGCAGCTTGGCCACGGGACAGTACAATGAGCAGTTCTTC. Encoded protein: CASSLATGQYNEQFF.

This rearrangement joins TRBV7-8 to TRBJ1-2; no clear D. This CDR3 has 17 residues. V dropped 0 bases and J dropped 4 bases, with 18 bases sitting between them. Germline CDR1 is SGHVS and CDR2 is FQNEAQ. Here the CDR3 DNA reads TGTGCCAGCAGCTTAGCGATATGGGCCAGCCGAGGCTATGGCTACACCTTC. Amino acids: CASSLAIWASRGYGYTF. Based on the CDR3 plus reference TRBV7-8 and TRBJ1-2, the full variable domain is GAGVSQSPRYKVAKRGQDVALRCDPISGHVSLFWYQQALGQGPEFLTYFQNEAQLDKSGLPSDRFFAERPEGSVSTLKIQRTQQEDSAVYLCASSLAIWASRGYGYTFGSGTRLTVV.

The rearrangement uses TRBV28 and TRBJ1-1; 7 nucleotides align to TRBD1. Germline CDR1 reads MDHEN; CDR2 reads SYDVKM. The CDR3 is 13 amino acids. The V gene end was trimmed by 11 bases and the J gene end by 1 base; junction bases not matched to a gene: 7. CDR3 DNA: TGTGCCGGCCGAGGGGGCAAGAACACTGAAGCTTTCTTT. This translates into CAGRGGKNTEAFF.

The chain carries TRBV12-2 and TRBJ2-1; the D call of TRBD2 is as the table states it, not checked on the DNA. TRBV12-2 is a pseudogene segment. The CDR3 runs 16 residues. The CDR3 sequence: CASRLLWREGKNEQFF. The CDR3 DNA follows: TGTGCAAGTCGCTTACTTTGGAGGGAGGGTAAAAATGAGCAGTTCTTC.

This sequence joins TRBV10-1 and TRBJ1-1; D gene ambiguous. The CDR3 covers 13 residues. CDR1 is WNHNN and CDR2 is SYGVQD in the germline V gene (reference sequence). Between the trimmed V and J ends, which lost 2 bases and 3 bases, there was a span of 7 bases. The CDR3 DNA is TGCGCCAGCAGTGAGACCTACGACACTGAAGCTTTCTTT. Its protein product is CASSETYDTEAFF.

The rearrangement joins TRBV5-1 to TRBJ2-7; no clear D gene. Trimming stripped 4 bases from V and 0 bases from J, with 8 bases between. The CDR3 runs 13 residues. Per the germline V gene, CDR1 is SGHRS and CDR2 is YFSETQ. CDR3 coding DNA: TGCGCCAGCAGCCAGATGAGCTCCTACGAGCAGTACTTC. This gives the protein CASSQMSSYEQYF. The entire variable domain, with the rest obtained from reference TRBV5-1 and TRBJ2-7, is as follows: KAGVTQTPRYLIKTRGQQVTLSCSPISGHRSVSWYQQTPGQGLQFLFEYFSETQRNKGNFPGRFSGRQFSNSRSEMNVSTLELGDSALYLCASSQMSSYEQYFGPGTRLTVT.

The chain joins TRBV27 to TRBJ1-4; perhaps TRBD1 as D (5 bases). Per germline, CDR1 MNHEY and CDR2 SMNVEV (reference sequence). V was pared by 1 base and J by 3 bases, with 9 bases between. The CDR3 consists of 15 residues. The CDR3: CASSLWGSANEKLFF. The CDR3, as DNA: TGTGCCAGCAGTTTATGGGGGTCGGCTAATGAAAAACTGTTTTTT.

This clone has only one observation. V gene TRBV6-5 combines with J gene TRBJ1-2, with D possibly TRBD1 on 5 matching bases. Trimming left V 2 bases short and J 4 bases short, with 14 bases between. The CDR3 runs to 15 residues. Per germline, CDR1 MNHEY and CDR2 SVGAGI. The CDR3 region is CASSYKTGLSYGYTF. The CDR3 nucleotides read TGTGCCAGCAGTTACAAAACGGGACTCTCCTATGGCTACACCTTC.

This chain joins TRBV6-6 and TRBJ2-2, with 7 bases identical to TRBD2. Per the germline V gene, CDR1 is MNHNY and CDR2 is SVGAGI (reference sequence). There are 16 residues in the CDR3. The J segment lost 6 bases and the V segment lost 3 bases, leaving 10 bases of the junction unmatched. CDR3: CASSYYLAGRAGELFF. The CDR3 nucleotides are TGTGCCAGCAGTTATTATCTGGCAGGGAGGGCCGGGGAGCTGTTTTTT.